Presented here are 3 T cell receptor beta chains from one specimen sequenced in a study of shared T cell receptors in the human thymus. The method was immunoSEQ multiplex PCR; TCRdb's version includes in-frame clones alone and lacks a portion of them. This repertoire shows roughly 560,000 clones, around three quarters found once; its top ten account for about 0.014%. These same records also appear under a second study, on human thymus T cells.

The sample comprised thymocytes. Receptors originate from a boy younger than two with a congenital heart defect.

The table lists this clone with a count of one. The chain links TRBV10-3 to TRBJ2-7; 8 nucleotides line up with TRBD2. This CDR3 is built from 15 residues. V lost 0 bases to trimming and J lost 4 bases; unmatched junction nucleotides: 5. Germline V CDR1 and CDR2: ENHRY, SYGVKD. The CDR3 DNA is TGTGCCATCAGTGAGTCGAGCGGGAGTAGTTACGAGCAGTACTTC. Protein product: CAISESSGSSYEQYF.

The CDR3 region is CASSGRGQDAQYF. CDR3 in DNA: TGTGCCAGCAGCGGCCGTGGACAGGACGCGCAGTATTTT. The chain combines TRBV21-1 with TRBJ2-3; TRBD1, as called in the table, went unchecked against the DNA. TRBV21-1 is a recognized pseudogene. The CDR3 totals 13 residues.

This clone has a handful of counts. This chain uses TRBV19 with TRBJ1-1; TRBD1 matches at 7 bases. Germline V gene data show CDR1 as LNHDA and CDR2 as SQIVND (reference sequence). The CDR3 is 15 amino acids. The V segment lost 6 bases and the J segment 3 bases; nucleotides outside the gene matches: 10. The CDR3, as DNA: TGTGCCAGTAGCCCTGGGGAAGGGGGCCACACTGAAGCTTTCTTT. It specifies CASSPGEGGHTEAFF. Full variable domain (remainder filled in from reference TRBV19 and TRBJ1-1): DGGITQSPKYLFRKEGQNVTLSCEQNLNHDAMYWYRQDPGQGLRLIYYSQIVNDFQKGDIAEGYSVSREKKESFPLTVTSAQKNPTAFYLCASSPGEGGHTEAFFGQGTRLTVV.